This entry describes one T cell receptor (beta chain). Its antigen is not identified. This record comes from a study of cytomegalovirus exposure and HLA in healthy donors. Study-level points and caveats: HLA-A and HLA-B allele assignments for most subjects were reportedly predicted accurately using TCR beta sequences. The authors assumed roughly uniform sequencing depth across donors for presence/absence analyses. Among the CMV-associated chains, three were confirmed in vitro as specific for CMV antigens. In all likelihood, a cluster of highly shared sequence variants was a sequencing artifact.

PCR involved 60 Vbeta and 13 Jbeta primers. The repertoire was sequenced with immunoSEQ multiplex PCR; TCRdb's copy has only in-frame clones and lacks some. This sample has 120,000 to 150,000 clones, with roughly three quarters found just once. The CDR3 length is 13 residues. CDR1 SGHTA and CDR2 FQGTGA come from the germline V gene. V gave up 3 bases and J gave up 2 bases, with 8 bases separating them. The chain links TRBV7-3 to TRBJ2-7; the D gene is possibly TRBD2 (6 bases). The clonotype comes from a man between 60 and 75 years old in good health and CMV-seronegative. Sequences were obtained from PBMCs. CDR3 nucleotide sequence: TGTGCCAGCAGCTTGACTAGTGCCTACGAGCAGTACTTC. Protein: CASSLTSAYEQYF.